A selection of T cell receptor beta chains follows, all from one sample in a study of T cell repertoires in cytomegalovirus infection. TCRdb reprocessed the reads via MiXCR and lists one record per CDR3 protein. The repertoire holds roughly 230,000 distinct CDR3 sequences, with about 15% as singletons. The sequenced sample was CD8+ T cells from PBMCs. The receptors were gathered from a human donor in good health (CMV status not recorded). Some clones in this sample may be carry-over from other donors' samples. The CDR3 runs from the conserved cysteine through the conserved F or W. D genes are given only for firm matches. Clone size is given for some rows only: seen once, a few or many times, or a class if the clone is expanded.

V gene,J gene,D gene,clone size,CDR3 DNA,CDR3 protein
TRBV15,TRBJ1-4,TRBD1,few,TGTGCCACCAGCAGTCGGGACAGGACTGAAGAGGGTGAAAAACTGTTTTTT,CATSSRDRTEEGEKLFF
TRBV6-5,TRBJ2-7,TRBD1,.,TGTGCCAGCACCGACTCCCTGGACAGGGGGGCCGAGCAGTACTTC,CASTDSLDRGAEQYF
TRBV28,TRBJ2-1,.,.,TGTGCCAGCAGTTTAACTTCTCGCTTCACGACCTCCTACAATGAGCAGTTCTTC,CASSLTSRFTTSYNEQFF
TRBV7-2,TRBJ1-1,.,few,TGTGCCAGCAGCTTATTGTTCAGCAAGGAAGCTTTCTTT,CASSLLFSKEAFF
TRBV7-9,TRBJ2-7,.,few,TGTGCCAGCAGCGGGGGCCGGGGGGACGTCGTGCAGTACTTC,CASSGGRGDVVQYF
TRBV11-1,TRBJ2-7,TRBD1,.,TGTGCCAGCAGCTTAGCCCCCGGACAGGGGCGGGAGCAGTACTTC,CASSLAPGQGREQYF
TRBV7-6,TRBJ2-3,.,many,TGTGCCAGCAGCCCCAGGACAGCTGGGGATACGCAGTATTTT,CASSPRTAGDTQYF
TRBV28,TRBJ2-3,.,many,TGTGCCAGCAGTTTAAAACTCGGGGCCCTTAGCACAGATACGCAGTATTTT,CASSLKLGALSTDTQYF
TRBV12-3/TRBV12-4,TRBJ2-4,TRBD2,few,TGTGCCAGCAGTCTACCGGCTAGCGGGGGGGCGAATGGAAGGTACTTC,CASSLPASGGANGRYF
TRBV29-1,TRBJ2-7,TRBD1,.,TGCAGCGTCGGATACAGGGGACCCCCCTACGAGCAGTACTTC,CSVGYRGPPYEQYF
TRBV29-1,TRBJ1-2,.,few,TGCAGCGTTGAAGATCTACAGGGAAACACCTTC,CSVEDLQGNTF
TRBV7-6,TRBJ1-6,.,many,TGTGCCAGCAGCCCTCACAGGTCGGGGGGGAAAGGGTCACCCCTCCACTTT,CASSPHRSGGKGSPLHF